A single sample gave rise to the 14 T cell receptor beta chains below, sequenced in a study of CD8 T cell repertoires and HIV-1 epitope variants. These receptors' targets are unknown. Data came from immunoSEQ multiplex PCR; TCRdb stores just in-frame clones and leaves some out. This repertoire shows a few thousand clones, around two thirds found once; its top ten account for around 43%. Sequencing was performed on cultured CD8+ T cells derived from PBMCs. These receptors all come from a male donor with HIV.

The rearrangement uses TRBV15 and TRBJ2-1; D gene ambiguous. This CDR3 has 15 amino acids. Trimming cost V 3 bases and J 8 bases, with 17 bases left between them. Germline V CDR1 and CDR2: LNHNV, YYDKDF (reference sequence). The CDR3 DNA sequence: TGTGCCACCAGCAGGAGACTCGACGAAAGAGATGAGCAGTTCTTC. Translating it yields CATSRRLDERDEQFF. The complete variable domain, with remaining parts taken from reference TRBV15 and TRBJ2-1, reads DAMVIQNPRYQVTQFGKPVTLSCSQTLNHNVMYWYQQKSSQAPKLLFHYYDKDFNNEADTPDNFQSRRPNTSFCFLDIRSPGLGDTAMYLCATSRRLDERDEQFFGPGTRLTVL.

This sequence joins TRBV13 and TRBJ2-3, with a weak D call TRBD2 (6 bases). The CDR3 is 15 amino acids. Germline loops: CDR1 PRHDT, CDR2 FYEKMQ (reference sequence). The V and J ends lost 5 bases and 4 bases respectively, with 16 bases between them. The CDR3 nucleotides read TGTGCCAGCAGCCACAATCTGGAGGGTTCAGATACGCAGTATTTT. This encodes CASSHNLEGSDTQYF.

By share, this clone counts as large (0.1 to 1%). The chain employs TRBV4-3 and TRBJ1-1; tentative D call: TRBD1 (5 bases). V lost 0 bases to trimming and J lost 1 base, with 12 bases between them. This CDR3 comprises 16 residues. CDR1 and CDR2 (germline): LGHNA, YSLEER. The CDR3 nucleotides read TGCGCCAGCAGCCAAGATGTTGGGCAGGGGAACACTGAAGCTTTCTTT. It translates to CASSQDVGQGNTEAFF.

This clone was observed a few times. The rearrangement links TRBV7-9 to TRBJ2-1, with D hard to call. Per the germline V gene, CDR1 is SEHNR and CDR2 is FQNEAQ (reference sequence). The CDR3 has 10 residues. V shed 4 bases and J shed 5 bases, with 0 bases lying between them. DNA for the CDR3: TGTGCCAGCAGCTACAATGAGCAGTTCTTC. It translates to CASSYNEQFF. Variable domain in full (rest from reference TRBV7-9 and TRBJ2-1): DTGVSQNPRHKITKRGQNVTFRCDPISEHNRLYWYRQTLGQGPEFLTYFQNEAQLEKSRLLSDRFSAERPKGSFSTLEIQRTEQGDSAMYLCASSYNEQFFGPGTRLTVL.

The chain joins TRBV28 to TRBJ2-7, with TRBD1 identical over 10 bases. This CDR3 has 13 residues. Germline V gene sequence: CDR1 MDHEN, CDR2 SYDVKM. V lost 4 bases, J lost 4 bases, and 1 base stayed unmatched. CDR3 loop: CASSWDRGYEQYF. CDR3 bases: TGTGCCAGCAGTTGGGACAGGGGATACGAGCAGTACTTC.

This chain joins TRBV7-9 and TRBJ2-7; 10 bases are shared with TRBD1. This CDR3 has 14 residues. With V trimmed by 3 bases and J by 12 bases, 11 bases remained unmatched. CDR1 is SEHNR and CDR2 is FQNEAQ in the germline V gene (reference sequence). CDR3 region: CASSLDRDRGSGYF. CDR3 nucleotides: TGTGCCAGCAGCTTGGACCGGGACAGGGGATCTGGGTACTTC.

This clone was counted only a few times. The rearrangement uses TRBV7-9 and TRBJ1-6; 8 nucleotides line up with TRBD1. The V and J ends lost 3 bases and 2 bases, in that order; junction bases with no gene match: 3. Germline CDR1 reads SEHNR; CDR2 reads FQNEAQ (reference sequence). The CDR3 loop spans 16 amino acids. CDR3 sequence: CASSLDRVAYNSPLHF. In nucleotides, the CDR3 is TGTGCCAGCAGCTTGGACAGGGTAGCCTATAATTCACCCCTCCACTTT.

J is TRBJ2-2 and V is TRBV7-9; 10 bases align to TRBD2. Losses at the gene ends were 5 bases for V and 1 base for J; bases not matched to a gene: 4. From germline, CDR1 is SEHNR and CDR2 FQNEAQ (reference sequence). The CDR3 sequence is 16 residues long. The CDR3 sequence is CASSTGLAENTGELFF. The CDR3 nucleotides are TGTGCCAGCAGCACCGGACTAGCGGAGAACACCGGGGAGCTGTTTTTT.

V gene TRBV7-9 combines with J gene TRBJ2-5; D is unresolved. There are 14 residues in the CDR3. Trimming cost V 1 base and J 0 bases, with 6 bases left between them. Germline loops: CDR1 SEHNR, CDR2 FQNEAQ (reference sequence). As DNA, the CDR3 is TGTGCCAGCAGCTTAGATCGTTACCAAGAGACCCAGTACTTC. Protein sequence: CASSLDRYQETQYF. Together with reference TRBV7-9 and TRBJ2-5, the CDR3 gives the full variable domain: DTGVSQNPRHKITKRGQNVTFRCDPISEHNRLYWYRQTLGQGPEFLTYFQNEAQLEKSRLLSDRFSAERPKGSFSTLEIQRTEQGDSAMYLCASSLDRYQETQYFGPGTRLLVL.

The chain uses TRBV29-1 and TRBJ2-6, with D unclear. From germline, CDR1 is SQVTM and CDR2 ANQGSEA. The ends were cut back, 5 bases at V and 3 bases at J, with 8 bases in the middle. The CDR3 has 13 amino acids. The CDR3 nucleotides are TGCAGCGTTTCTGGTATTGGGGCCAACGTCCTGACTTTC. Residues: CSVSGIGANVLTF.

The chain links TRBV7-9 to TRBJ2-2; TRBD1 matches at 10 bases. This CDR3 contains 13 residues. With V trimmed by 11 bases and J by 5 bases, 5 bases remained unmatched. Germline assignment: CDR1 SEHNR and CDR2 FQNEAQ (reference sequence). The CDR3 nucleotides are TGTGCCGGACCGGGACAGGGGACCGGGGAGCTGTTTTTT. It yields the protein CAGPGQGTGELFF.

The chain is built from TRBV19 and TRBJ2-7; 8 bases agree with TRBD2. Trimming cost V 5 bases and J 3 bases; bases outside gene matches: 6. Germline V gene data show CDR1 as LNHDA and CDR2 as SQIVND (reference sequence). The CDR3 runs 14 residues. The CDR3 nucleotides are TGTGCCAGTAGTGCGGGACTAGGCGGCTACGAGCAGTACTTC. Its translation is CASSAGLGGYEQYF.

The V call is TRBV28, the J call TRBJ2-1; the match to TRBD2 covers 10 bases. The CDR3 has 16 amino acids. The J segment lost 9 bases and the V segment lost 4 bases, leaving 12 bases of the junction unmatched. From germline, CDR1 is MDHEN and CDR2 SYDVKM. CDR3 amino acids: CASSSYPSGSRVEQFF. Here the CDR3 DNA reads TGTGCCAGCAGTTCCTACCCTAGCGGGAGTCGCGTTGAGCAGTTCTTC.

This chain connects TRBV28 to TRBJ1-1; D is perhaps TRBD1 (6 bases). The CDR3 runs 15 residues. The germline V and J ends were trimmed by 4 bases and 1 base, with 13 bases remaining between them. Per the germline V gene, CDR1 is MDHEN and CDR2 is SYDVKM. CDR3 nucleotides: TGTGCCAGCAGTTCAGCCGGGACACCGAACACTGAAGCTTTCTTT. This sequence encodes CASSSAGTPNTEAFF. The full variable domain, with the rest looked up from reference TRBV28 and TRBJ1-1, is DVKVTQSSRYLVKRTGEKVFLECVQDMDHENMFWYRQDPGLGLRLIYFSYDVKMKEKGDIPEGYSVSREKKERFSLILESASTNQTSMYLCASSSAGTPNTEAFFGQGTRLTVV.